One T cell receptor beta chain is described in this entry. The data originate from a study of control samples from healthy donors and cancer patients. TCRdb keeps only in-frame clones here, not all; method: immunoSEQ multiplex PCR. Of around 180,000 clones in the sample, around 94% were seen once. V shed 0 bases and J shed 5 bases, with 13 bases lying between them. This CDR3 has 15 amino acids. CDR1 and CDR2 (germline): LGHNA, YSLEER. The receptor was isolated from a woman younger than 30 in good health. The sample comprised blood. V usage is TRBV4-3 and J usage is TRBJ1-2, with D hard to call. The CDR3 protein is CASSQDLGEGYGYTF. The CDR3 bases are TGCGCCAGCAGCCAAGATCTAGGTGAGGGATATGGCTACACCTTC.